The 22 T cell receptor beta chains reported below all come from one sample, sequenced in a study of chemoradiotherapy in HPV16-positive cancers. Method: immunoSEQ multiplex PCR; TCRdb's copy keeps in-frame clones and lacks some. The sample holds roughly 8,800 clones, 70% seen once. The sample in question was tumor tissue, obtained from a patient who underwent chemoradiotherapy. Source of these receptors: a human donor with HPV-associated anogenital cancer.

This chain connects TRBV7-6 to TRBJ1-1, with D unclear. Trimming stripped 5 bases from V and 2 bases from J, with 9 bases between. The germline gives CDR1 SGHVS, CDR2 FNYEAQ. The CDR3 covers 13 residues. The CDR3, as DNA: TGTGCCAGCAGCCCTAAGGCTAACACTGAAGCTTTCTTT. Translation gives CASSPKANTEAFF. Filled out from reference TRBV7-6 and TRBJ1-1, the complete variable domain reads GAGVSQSPRYKVTKRGQDVALRCDPISGHVSLYWYRQALGQGPEFLTYFNYEAQQDKSGLPNDRFSAERPEGSISTLTIQRTEQRDSAMYRCASSPKANTEAFFGQGTRLTVV.

V and J are TRBV30 and TRBJ2-5; D is possibly TRBD1 or TRBD2 (5 bases each). The V gene's germline CDR1 is GTSNPN and CDR2 SVGIG (reference sequence). Trimming pared 0 bases from V and 2 bases from J, leaving 13 bases between. There are 15 residues in the CDR3. The CDR3 DNA reads as TGTGCCTGGAGTGTAGTCGGGACGCCGCAAGAGACCCAGTACTTC. Amino acids: CAWSVVGTPQETQYF.

V usage is TRBV5-1 and J usage is TRBJ2-3; D is uncertain. Trimming removed 0 bases at V and 2 bases at J, with 10 bases between. Germline V lookup: CDR1 SGHRS, CDR2 YFSETQ. The CDR3 contains 15 residues. Written as DNA, the CDR3 is TGCGCCAGCAGCTTGGGGGTACAACACACAGATACGCAGTATTTT. Translating it yields CASSLGVQHTDTQYF.

The V gene is TRBV7-3, the J gene TRBJ1-1; 7 bases align to TRBD1. The germline CDR1 and CDR2 sequences are SGHTA and FQGTGA. The CDR3 is made up of 13 amino acids. V shed 7 bases and J 4 bases; nucleotides not matched to a gene: 6. CDR3: CASTTGASTEAFF. The CDR3, as DNA: TGTGCCAGCACCACAGGGGCCAGCACTGAAGCTTTCTTT.

The chain carries TRBV5-1 and TRBJ2-1; 8 bases map to TRBD2. Trimming cost V 0 bases and J 10 bases; bases outside gene matches: 6. From germline, CDR1 is SGHRS and CDR2 YFSETQ. The CDR3 spans 14 residues. CDR3 amino acids: CASSLVASGREQFF. The CDR3 nucleotides are TGCGCCAGCAGCTTGGTGGCTAGCGGGCGGGAGCAGTTCTTC. The full variable domain, completed using reference TRBV5-1 and TRBJ2-1, is KAGVTQTPRYLIKTRGQQVTLSCSPISGHRSVSWYQQTPGQGLQFLFEYFSETQRNKGNFPGRFSGRQFSNSRSEMNVSTLELGDSALYLCASSLVASGREQFFGPGTRLTVL.

This chain uses TRBV6-6 with TRBJ1-1, with D perhaps TRBD1 (5 bases). CDR1 is MNHNY and CDR2 is SVGAGI in the germline V gene (reference sequence). V lost 2 bases and J lost 3, with 7 bases in between. This CDR3 is 13 amino acids long. The CDR3 is CASSYGGDTEAFF. In DNA form, the CDR3 reads TGTGCCAGCAGTTACGGGGGGGACACTGAAGCTTTCTTT.

The chain links TRBV29-1 to TRBJ1-1; D is unresolved. The CDR3 is made up of 12 amino acids. CDR1 and CDR2 from the germline V gene are SQVTM and ANQGSEA. Trimming shortened V by 1 base and J by 5 bases, and 8 bases separated the two germline ends. The CDR3 loop is CSVEVRETEAFF. As DNA, the CDR3 is TGCAGCGTTGAAGTTCGTGAGACTGAAGCTTTCTTT.

The chain is built from TRBV27 and TRBJ2-1; no firm D call. The CDR3 sequence is 13 residues long. Trimming removed 3 bases at V and 4 bases at J, with 7 bases between. Germline V gene data show CDR1 as MNHEY and CDR2 as SMNVEV (reference sequence). The CDR3 coding sequence is TGTGCCAGCAGTTTGAAACTTTACAATGAGCAGTTCTTC. This translates into CASSLKLYNEQFF.

This rearrangement joins TRBV2 to TRBJ1-1; D remains ambiguous. Germline CDR1 is SNHLY and CDR2 is FYNNEI. V was clipped by 7 bases and J by 2 bases, with 14 bases between them. The CDR3 length is 14 residues. CDR3 in DNA: TGTGCCAGCAATTGGCAAGGCACTAACACTGAAGCTTTCTTT. Translating gives CASNWQGTNTEAFF.

The V gene is TRBV2, the J gene TRBJ2-1; TRBD1 or TRBD2 may be the D gene (6 bases each). V shed 0 bases and J shed 6 bases, with 15 bases lying between them. CDR3 length: 16 residues. CDR1 SNHLY and CDR2 FYNNEI come from the germline V gene. CDR3 protein: CASSEAGGLGFNEQFF. DNA of the CDR3: TGTGCCAGCAGTGAAGCTGGGGGGCTCGGCTTCAATGAGCAGTTCTTC. Combining the CDR3 with reference TRBV2 and TRBJ2-1 gives the whole variable domain EPEVTQTPSHQVTQMGQEVILRCVPISNHLYFYWYRQILGQKVEFLVSFYNNEISEKSEIFDDQFSVERPDGSNFTLKIRSTKLEDSAMYFCASSEAGGLGFNEQFFGPGTRLTVL.

The rearrangement links TRBV7-2 to TRBJ2-2; 7 nucleotides line up with TRBD2. CDR3 length: 16 amino acids. Trimming took 1 base from V and 6 from J; bases not matched to a gene: 8. Germline V lookup: CDR1 SGHTA, CDR2 FQGNSA. Written as DNA, the CDR3 is TGTGCCAGCAGCTTAGGGGTCGGGAGGATTTCCGGGGAGCTGTTTTTT. It yields the protein CASSLGVGRISGELFF.

The CDR3 DNA is TGCGCCAGCAGCTTGGCGGACACCGGGGAGCTGTTTTTT. This sequence encodes CASSLADTGELFF. The V call is TRBV5-1, the J call TRBJ2-2; no reliable D call. Deletions cut 0 bases from V and 3 bases from J, with 3 bases between. Germline V lookup: CDR1 SGHRS, CDR2 YFSETQ. The CDR3 consists of 13 residues.

The gene calls are TRBV6-5 and TRBJ1-1; D is unresolved. Germline lookup yields CDR1 MNHEY and CDR2 SVGAGI. Trimming removed 0 bases from V and 5 bases from J, with 7 bases in between. This CDR3 has 13 residues. The CDR3 DNA reads TGTGCCAGCAGTTACTCGTTACGGACTGAAGCTTTCTTT. Translated, it gives CASSYSLRTEAFF.

V and J are TRBV18 and TRBJ2-2; the match to TRBD1 covers 7 bases. The CDR3 consists of 15 residues. Germline V CDR1 and CDR2: KGHSH, LQKENI. V gave up 4 bases and J gave up 4 bases; unmatched junction bases: 6. As DNA, the CDR3 is TGTGCCAGCTCACGACAGGGAGAGAGCACCGGGGAGCTGTTTTTT. Protein sequence: CASSRQGESTGELFF.

This clone was found once. The chain carries TRBV30 and TRBJ2-5; no clear D. This CDR3 has 11 amino acids. V was shortened by 0 bases and J by 6 bases, with 5 bases between the two germline ends. CDR1 and CDR2 (germline): GTSNPN, SVGIG (reference sequence). CDR3 bases: TGTGCCTGGAGTGTACAACAGACCCAGTACTTC. As protein: CAWSVQQTQYF.

V usage is TRBV29-1 and J usage is TRBJ2-1; D remains unclear. The V gene's germline CDR1 is SQVTM and CDR2 ANQGSEA. CDR3 length: 14 residues. Trimming removed 5 bases from V and 4 bases from J, with 15 bases in between. CDR3 residues: CSVRGTPNYNEQFF. CDR3 nucleotide sequence: TGCAGCGTTCGAGGCACTCCCAATTACAATGAGCAGTTCTTC.

This clone was seen a few times. The rearrangement uses TRBV28 and TRBJ2-7; D remains unclear. The CDR3 loop spans 10 amino acids. V was trimmed by 3 bases and J by 6 bases, leaving 3 bases between them. Germline CDR1 is MDHEN and CDR2 is SYDVKM. The CDR3, as DNA: TGTGCCAGCAGTTTGGGCGAGCAGTACTTC. The encoded protein is CASSLGEQYF.

This sequence joins TRBV6-5 and TRBJ2-2; 12 bases align to TRBD2. After removal of 4 bases from V and 5 bases from J, the junction contained 2 bases not matched to a gene. The CDR3 totals 15 residues. Germline-derived CDR1 and CDR2 are MNHEY and SVGAGI. The CDR3 loop is CASSLGLAGTGELFF. Written as DNA, the CDR3 is TGTGCCAGCAGTTTAGGACTAGCGGGGACCGGGGAGCTGTTTTTT.

Only a few counts were recorded for this clone. The genes are TRBV28 and TRBJ2-4, with D perhaps TRBD2 (6 bases). The CDR3 sequence is 12 residues long. Germline V CDR1 and CDR2: MDHEN, SYDVKM. With 3 bases removed from V and 10 bases from J, the gap between germline ends came to 10 bases. CDR3 nucleotide sequence: TGTGCCAGCAGTTTGGACGGAGGGATTCAGTACTTC. Its translation is CASSLDGGIQYF. Looking up the rest from reference TRBV28 and TRBJ2-4 gives the full variable domain: DVKVTQSSRYLVKRTGEKVFLECVQDMDHENMFWYRQDPGLGLRLIYFSYDVKMKEKGDIPEGYSVSREKKERFSLILESASTNQTSMYLCASSLDGGIQYFGAGTRLSVL.

The sample holds one count of this clone. The V call is TRBV5-1, the J call TRBJ1-5; D not resolved. This CDR3 has 15 residues. Trimming pared 0 bases from V and 4 bases from J, leaving 11 bases between. CDR1 is SGHRS, CDR2 YFSETQ, per germline. The CDR3 DNA reads TGCGCCAGCAGCTTGGCCGACGGACTTAATCAGCCCCAGCATTTT. Protein: CASSLADGLNQPQHF.

The V and J genes are TRBV7-9 and TRBJ1-2; 9 positions agree with TRBD1. The germline gives CDR1 SEHNR, CDR2 FQNEAQ (reference sequence). The CDR3 length is 16 residues. Germline trimming cut 11 bases from V and 0 bases from J; bases unmatched to any gene: 13. The CDR3 loop reads CAGVGTGLGANYGYTF. For the CDR3, the DNA is TGTGCCGGAGTTGGGACAGGGTTGGGAGCTAACTATGGCTACACCTTC.

The chain is built from TRBV5-4 and TRBJ1-2; TRBD1 is a possible D gene (5 bases). There are 13 residues in the CDR3. V was cut by 3 bases and J by 4 bases, with 10 bases left in between. Per germline, CDR1 SGHNT and CDR2 YYREEE (reference sequence). The CDR3 protein is CASSSTEIYGYTF. DNA of the CDR3: TGTGCCAGCAGCTCGACAGAGATCTATGGCTACACCTTC.